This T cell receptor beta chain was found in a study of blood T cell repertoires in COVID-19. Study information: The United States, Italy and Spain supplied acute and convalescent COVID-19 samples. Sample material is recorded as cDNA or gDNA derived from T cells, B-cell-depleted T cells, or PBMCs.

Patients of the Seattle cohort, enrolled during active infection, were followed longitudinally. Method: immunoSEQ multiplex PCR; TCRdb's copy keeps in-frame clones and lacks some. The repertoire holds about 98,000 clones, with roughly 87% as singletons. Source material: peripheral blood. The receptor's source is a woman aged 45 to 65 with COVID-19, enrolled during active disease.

CDR3 DNA: TGTGCCAGCAGCCAAAACCCGGGACTAGCAATCAATGAGCAGTTCTTC. The encoded protein is CASSQNPGLAINEQFF. The chain couples TRBV3-1 (or the pseudogene TRBV3-2) to TRBJ2-1, with 9 bases that match TRBD2. Germline CDR1 and CDR2: LGHDT and YNNKEL (reference sequence). Trimming cost V 2 bases and J 6 bases; bases outside gene matches: 8. The CDR3 is 16 amino acids.